This T cell receptor (beta chain) was found in a study of T-cell memory formation after mild COVID-19 (dated by TCRdb to the early 2020s). For the study in its entirety: Most TCR sequence clusters were specific to one of the two donors. The cohort was made up of two young adult volunteers, one female and one male, who were previously healthy. In two donors, T-cell clones that expanded and contracted after mild COVID-19 were tracked by sequencing TCRalpha and TCRbeta repertoires over time.

About this clonotype itself: Its specific antigen is unknown. No qualities accompany the bases; no much larger clone lies one base away.

Ficoll-Paque density gradient centrifugation was the method used to isolate PBMCs. Trimming removed 0 bases from V and 6 bases from J, leaving 9 bases between the germline ends. From the germline V gene, CDR1 is SGDLS and CDR2 is YYNGEE. Including the terminal cysteine and phenylalanine, the CDR3 comprises 13 residues. Just the 39-base CDR3 DNA is kept, in frame starting at base 1. This sample was sequenced with an Illumina NovaSeq 6000. cDNA libraries for TCRalpha and TCRbeta were prepared by 5'RACE using constant-segment primers, with sample barcodes and unique molecular identifiers added. Trizol reagent was used to extract RNA from every sample. Libraries were amplified in two PCR steps, with a second sample barcode and Illumina TruSeq adapters added in the second step. Sequencing of the libraries was done on an Illumina NovaSeq, producing 2 x 150 bp paired-end reads. The authors processed their data as follows. With migec v1.2.7, reads were demultiplexed and then collapsed into UMI-guided consensus sequences. Using mixcr v2.1.11, UMI consensuses were aligned to TRA and TRB V and J templates and then assembled into clonotypes. Expanded or contracted clonotypes were those called significant by both edgeR and NoisET, with noise models trained on biological replicates. edgeR calls used a false discovery rate-adjusted p below 0.01 and a log2 fold-change threshold of 1. As an exploratory analysis of dynamics, max-normalized trajectories of the 1000 most abundant clonotypes were examined by PCA with hierarchical clustering. The CD4 or CD8 phenotype of responding clones was assigned using the separately sequenced CD4+ and CD8+ repertoires. Clones were called with MiXCR by TCRdb after fastp trimmed the public reads at Q25, and only in-frame beta chains were retained. Identical CDR3 protein sequences are pooled into one entry, listed with their most common genes and DNA. The V and J calls reflect TCRdb's pipeline rather than the authors' work. The table for this sample lists 150,000 to 200,000 distinct CDR3 sequences; over 20% of them were counted only once. The leading ten clones occupy under 25% of the sample.

On the study overall, not on this receptor specifically: Contracting CD4+ clones appeared mostly in the CM and EM memory subsets, whereas CD8+ clones were enriched in EMRA. Some responding clones were found in pre-infection memory, which suggests that pre-existing cross-reactive memory T cells took part in the SARS-CoV-2 response. Balanced CD4/CD8 phenotypes were observed for clones contracting from day 15 to 85, whereas a bias towards CD4+ was observed for a second wave of clones expanding from day 15 to 37. SARS-CoV-2 specificity of the second-wave clones peaking on day 37 was not confirmed. Only two mild cases were covered in the study, and larger cohorts including severe cases with pre-infection samples were considered necessary.

Sequences were obtained from PBMCs or a T cell subset sorted from them (not recorded which). This TCR was recovered from an adult woman who had mild COVID-19 (a few samples of this study predate the infection). The sample titles of this study are shuffled in the database, so cell type and time point are left out; the donor was told from shared clones. The chain uses TRBV9 and TRBJ1-1; a weak D assignment points to TRBD1 (5 bases agree). The CDR3 region reads CASSVDVGAEAFF. In nucleotide form, the sequence is TGTGCCAGCAGCGTAGATGTGGGGGCTGAAGCTTTCTTT.